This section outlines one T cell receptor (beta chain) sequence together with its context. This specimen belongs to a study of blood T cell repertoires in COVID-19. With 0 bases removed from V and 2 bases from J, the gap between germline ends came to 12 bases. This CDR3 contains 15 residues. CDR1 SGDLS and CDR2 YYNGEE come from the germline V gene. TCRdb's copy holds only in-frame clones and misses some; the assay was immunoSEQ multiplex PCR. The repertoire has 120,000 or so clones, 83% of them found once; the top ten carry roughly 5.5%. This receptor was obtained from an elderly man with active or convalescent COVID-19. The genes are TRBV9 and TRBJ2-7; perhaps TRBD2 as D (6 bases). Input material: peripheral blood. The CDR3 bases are TGTGCCAGCAGCGTAGCAGGAGGGCCGACCTACGAGCAGTACTTC. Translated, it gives CASSVAGGPTYEQYF.